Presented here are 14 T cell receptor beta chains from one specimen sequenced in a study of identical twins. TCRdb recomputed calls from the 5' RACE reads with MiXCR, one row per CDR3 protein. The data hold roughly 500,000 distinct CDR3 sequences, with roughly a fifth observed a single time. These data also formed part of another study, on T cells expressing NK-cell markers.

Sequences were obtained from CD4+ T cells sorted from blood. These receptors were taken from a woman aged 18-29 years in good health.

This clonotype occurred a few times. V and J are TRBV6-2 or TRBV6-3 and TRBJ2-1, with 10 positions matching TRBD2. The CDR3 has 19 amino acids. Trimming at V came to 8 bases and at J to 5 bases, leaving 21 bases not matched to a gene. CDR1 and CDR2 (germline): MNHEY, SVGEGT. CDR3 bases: TGTGCCAGCTTCCCGGGACTAGCGCTACGAAACTTCCTAAACAATGAGCAGTTCTTC. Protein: CASFPGLALRNFLNNEQFF.

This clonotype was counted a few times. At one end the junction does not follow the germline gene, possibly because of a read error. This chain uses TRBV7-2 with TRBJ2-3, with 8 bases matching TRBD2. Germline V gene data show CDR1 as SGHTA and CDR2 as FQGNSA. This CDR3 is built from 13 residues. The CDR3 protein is CASRLAGIDTQYF. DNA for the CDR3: TGTGCCAGCAGGTTAGCGGGGATAGATACGCAGTATTTT.

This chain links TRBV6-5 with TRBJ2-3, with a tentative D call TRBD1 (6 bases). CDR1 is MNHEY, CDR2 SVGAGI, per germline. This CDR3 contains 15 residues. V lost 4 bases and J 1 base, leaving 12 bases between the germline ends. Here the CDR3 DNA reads TGTGCCAGCAGTTCCCCGGGACACGGCACAGATACGCAGTATTTT. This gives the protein CASSSPGHGTDTQYF.

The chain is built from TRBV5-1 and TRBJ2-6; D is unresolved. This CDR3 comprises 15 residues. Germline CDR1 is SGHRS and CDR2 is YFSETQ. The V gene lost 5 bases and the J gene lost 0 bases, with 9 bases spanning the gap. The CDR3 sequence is CASSSLYSGANVLTF. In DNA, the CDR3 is TGCGCCAGCAGTTCTCTCTACTCTGGGGCCAACGTCCTGACTTTC.

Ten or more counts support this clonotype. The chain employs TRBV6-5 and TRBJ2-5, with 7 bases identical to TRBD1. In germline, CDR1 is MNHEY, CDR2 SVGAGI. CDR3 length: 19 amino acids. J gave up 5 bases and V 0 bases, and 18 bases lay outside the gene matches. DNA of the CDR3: TGTGCCAGCAGTTACTCGGTGGGGACGAACAGGGGACGCCGGGAGACCCAGTACTTC. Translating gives CASSYSVGTNRGRRETQYF.

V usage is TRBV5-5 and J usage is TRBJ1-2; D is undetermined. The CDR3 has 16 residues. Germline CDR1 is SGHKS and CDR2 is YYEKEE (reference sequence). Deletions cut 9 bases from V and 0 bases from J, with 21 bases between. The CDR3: CATAGFILRTNYGYTF. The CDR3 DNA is TGTGCCACAGCGGGATTCATCCTCAGAACTAACTATGGCTACACCTTC. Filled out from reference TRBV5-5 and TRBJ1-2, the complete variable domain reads DAGVTQSPTHLIKTRGQQVTLRCSPISGHKSVSWYQQVLGQGPQFIFQYYEKEERGRGNFPDRFSARQFPNYSSELNVNALLLGDSALYLCATAGFILRTNYGYTFGSGTRLTVV.

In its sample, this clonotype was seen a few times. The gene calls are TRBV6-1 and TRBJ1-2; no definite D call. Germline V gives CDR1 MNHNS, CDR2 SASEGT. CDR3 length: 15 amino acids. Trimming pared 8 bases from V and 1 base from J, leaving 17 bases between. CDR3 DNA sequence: TGTGCCAGCTCTAGGCGGGTAACCTTTAACTATGGCTACACCTTC. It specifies CASSRRVTFNYGYTF.

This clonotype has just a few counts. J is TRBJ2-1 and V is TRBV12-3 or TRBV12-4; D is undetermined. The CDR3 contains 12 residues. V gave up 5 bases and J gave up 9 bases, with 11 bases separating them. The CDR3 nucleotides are TGTGCCAGCAGTAATATCGCTGCTGAGCAGTTCTTC. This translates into CASSNIAAEQFF.

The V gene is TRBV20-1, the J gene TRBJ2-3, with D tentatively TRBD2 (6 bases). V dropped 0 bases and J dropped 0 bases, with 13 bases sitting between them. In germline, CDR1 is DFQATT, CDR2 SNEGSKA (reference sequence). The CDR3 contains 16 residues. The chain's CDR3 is CSARDPNSGSTDTQYF. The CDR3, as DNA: TGCAGTGCTAGAGATCCGAACAGCGGGAGCACAGATACGCAGTATTTT.

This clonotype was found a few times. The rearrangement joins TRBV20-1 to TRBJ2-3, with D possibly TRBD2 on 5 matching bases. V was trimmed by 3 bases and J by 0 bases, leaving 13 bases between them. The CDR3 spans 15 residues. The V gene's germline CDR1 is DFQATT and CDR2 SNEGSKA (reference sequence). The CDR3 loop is CSASLLEASTDTQYF. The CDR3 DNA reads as TGCAGTGCTAGCCTACTAGAAGCTAGCACAGATACGCAGTATTTT.

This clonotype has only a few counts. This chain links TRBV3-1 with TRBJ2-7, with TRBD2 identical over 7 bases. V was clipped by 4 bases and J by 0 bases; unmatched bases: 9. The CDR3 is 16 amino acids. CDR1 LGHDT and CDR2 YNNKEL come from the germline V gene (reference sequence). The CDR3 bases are TGTGCCAGCAGCCCGAGAGGAGGACTAGACTCCTACGAGCAGTACTTC. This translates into CASSPRGGLDSYEQYF.

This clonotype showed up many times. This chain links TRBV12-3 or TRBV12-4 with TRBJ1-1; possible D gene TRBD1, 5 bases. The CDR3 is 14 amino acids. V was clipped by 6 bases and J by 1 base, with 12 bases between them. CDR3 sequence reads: CASRLGAGNTEAFF. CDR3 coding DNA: TGTGCCAGCAGACTAGGGGCCGGGAACACTGAAGCTTTCTTT.

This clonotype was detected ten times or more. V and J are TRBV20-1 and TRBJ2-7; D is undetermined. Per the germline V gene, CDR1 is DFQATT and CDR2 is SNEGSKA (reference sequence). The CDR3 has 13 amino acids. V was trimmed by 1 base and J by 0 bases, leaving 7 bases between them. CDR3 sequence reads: CSARGFSSYEQYF. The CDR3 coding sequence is TGCAGTGCTAGAGGGTTTAGCTCCTACGAGCAGTACTTC.

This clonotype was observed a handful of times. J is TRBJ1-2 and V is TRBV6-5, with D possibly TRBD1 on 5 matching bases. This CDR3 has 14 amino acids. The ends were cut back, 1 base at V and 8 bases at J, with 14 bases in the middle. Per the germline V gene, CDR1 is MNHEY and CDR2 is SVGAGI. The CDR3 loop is CASSYLTASWGYTF. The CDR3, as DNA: TGTGCCAGCAGTTACTTGACAGCTTCCTGGGGCTACACCTTC.